A single sample is the source of the 19 T cell receptor beta chains below, sequenced in a study of control samples from healthy donors and cancer patients. The assay was immunoSEQ multiplex PCR, and TCRdb's table has in-frame clones only and misses some. The sample consists of 80,000 to 100,000 clones, about 90% of them appearing once. The sequencing sample was made of blood. The receptor source for this set is a man aged 25-45 years in good health.

The chain employs TRBV7-9 and TRBJ1-1; D gene uncertain. The CDR3 has 13 residues. Germline V gene data show CDR1 as SEHNR and CDR2 as FQNEAQ (reference sequence). Trimming left V 2 bases short and J 4 bases short, with 8 bases between. CDR3 residues: CASSLSPGTEAFF. CDR3 DNA sequence: TGTGCCAGCAGCTTATCTCCCGGCACTGAAGCTTTCTTT.

The chain links TRBV14 to TRBJ2-1, with 7 bases lining up with TRBD1. Trimming took 1 base from V and 13 from J; bases not matched to a gene: 7. This CDR3 contains 13 residues. Per the germline V gene, CDR1 is SGHDN and CDR2 is FVKESK. The CDR3 sequence: CASSQGTGAGQFF. The CDR3 DNA follows: TGTGCCAGCAGCCAAGGAACAGGGGCCGGACAGTTCTTC.

The CDR3 loop reads CATSDFREGYNEQFF. The CDR3 region has the DNA TGTGCCACCAGTGATTTTCGGGAGGGATACAATGAGCAGTTCTTC. The chain couples TRBV24-1 to TRBJ2-1; 8 bases agree with TRBD2. Germline-derived CDR1 and CDR2 are KGHDR and SFDVKD. The CDR3 consists of 15 residues. Unmatched junction bases numbered 2, after V lost 1 base and J lost 4 bases.

This chain uses TRBV11-3 with TRBJ1-5; D gene unclear. CDR1 and CDR2 from the germline V gene are SGHNT and YENEEA. The V end was cut by 5 bases, the J end by 5 bases, with 10 bases between. The CDR3 extends over 13 amino acids. This CDR3 is CASSLGLHQPQHF. CDR3 bases: TGTGCCAGCAGCCTTGGACTGCATCAGCCCCAGCATTTT.

This sequence joins TRBV30 and TRBJ2-1, with 8 bases aligning to TRBD2. V lost 2 bases to trimming and J lost 3 bases; unmatched junction nucleotides: 3. Per the germline V gene, CDR1 is GTSNPN and CDR2 is SVGIG (reference sequence). The length of the CDR3 is 14 residues. The CDR3 region is CAWSSGTSYNEQFF. In DNA, the CDR3 is TGTGCCTGGAGTTCCGGGACTAGCTACAATGAGCAGTTCTTC.

The rearrangement links TRBV5-6 to TRBJ2-4; D unresolved. V was trimmed by 3 bases and J by 0 bases, leaving 10 bases between them. The CDR3 sequence is 15 residues long. CDR1 SGHDT and CDR2 YYEEEE come from the germline V gene. CDR3 sequence: CASSWALLAKNIQYF. CDR3 sequence (DNA): TGTGCCAGCAGCTGGGCACTATTAGCCAAAAACATTCAGTACTTC. The full variable domain, rest sourced from reference TRBV5-6 and TRBJ2-4, is DAGVTQSPTHLIKTRGQQVTLRCSPKSGHDTVSWYQQALGQGPQFIFQYYEEEERQRGNFPDRFSGHQFPNYSSELNVNALLLGDSALYLCASSWALLAKNIQYFGAGTRLSVL.

The rearrangement links TRBV7-9 to TRBJ1-2; maybe TRBD1 (6 bases). Germline V gene lookup returns CDR1 SEHNR and CDR2 FQNEAQ (reference sequence). The CDR3 length is 16 residues. V lost 2 bases, J lost 2 bases, and 15 bases lay in between. The CDR3 DNA reads as TGTGCCAGCAGCTTAAGGTTGGGCAGGGGAAACTATGGCTACACCTTC. Amino acid sequence: CASSLRLGRGNYGYTF.

The rearrangement joins TRBV9 to TRBJ1-2, with 7 bases matching TRBD1. Germline-derived CDR1 and CDR2 are SGDLS and YYNGEE. The ends lost 0 bases at V and 5 bases at J; junction bases unmatched: 7. The CDR3 is 15 amino acids. The CDR3 DNA reads TGTGCCAGCAGCGTAGAACACCCAGGGGGATATGGCTACACCTTC. It yields the protein CASSVEHPGGYGYTF.

This chain links TRBV28 with TRBJ2-5; unclear D gene. The CDR3 extends over 11 amino acids. V was pared by 2 bases and J by 5 bases, with 3 bases between. Germline CDR1 MDHEN, CDR2 SYDVKM. The CDR3, as DNA: TGTGCCAGCAGTTTACACGAGACCCAGTACTTC. It is translated as CASSLHETQYF.

The chain links TRBV6-5 to TRBJ2-1; the match to TRBD1 covers 9 bases. CDR3 length: 15 residues. CDR1 is MNHEY, CDR2 SVGAGI, per germline. J was trimmed by 6 bases and V by 7 bases; bases with no gene match: 10. The CDR3 sequence is CASKNAGTGFNEQFF. For the CDR3, the DNA is TGTGCCAGCAAAAACGCCGGGACAGGGTTCAATGAGCAGTTCTTC.

The chain combines TRBV7-2 with TRBJ1-6, with D hard to call. There are 15 residues in the CDR3. Germline CDR1 is SGHTA and CDR2 is FQGNSA. Trimming removed 6 bases at V and 2 bases at J, with 11 bases between. The CDR3 nucleotides read TGTGCCAGCAGAGAGAGTCTGACCTATAATTCACCCCTCCACTTT. This sequence encodes CASRESLTYNSPLHF.

The chain is built from TRBV27 and TRBJ2-7; D may be TRBD1 or TRBD2 (5 bases each). There are 13 residues in the CDR3. V was clipped by 6 bases and J by 4 bases, with 13 bases between them. Germline V gene sequence: CDR1 MNHEY, CDR2 SMNVEV (reference sequence). The CDR3 loop reads CASSTPGLYEQYF. CDR3 bases: TGTGCCAGCAGCACCCCGGGGCTTTACGAGCAGTACTTC.

V is TRBV2 and J is TRBJ1-1; perhaps TRBD1 as D (5 bases). V dropped 8 bases and J dropped 5 bases, with 18 bases sitting between them. The length of the CDR3 is 14 residues. Germline V gene lookup returns CDR1 SNHLY and CDR2 FYNNEI. The CDR3 here is CASDVGGYGTEAFF. The CDR3 DNA reads as TGTGCCAGCGACGTTGGGGGATACGGGACTGAAGCTTTCTTT. The complete variable domain, with remaining parts taken from reference TRBV2 and TRBJ1-1, reads EPEVTQTPSHQVTQMGQEVILRCVPISNHLYFYWYRQILGQKVEFLVSFYNNEISEKSEIFDDQFSVERPDGSNFTLKIRSTKLEDSAMYFCASDVGGYGTEAFFGQGTRLTVV.

The chain uses TRBV7-9 and TRBJ1-4; 11 nucleotides agree with TRBD1. J gave up 0 bases and V 0 bases, and 6 bases lay outside the gene matches. The CDR3 extends over 19 amino acids. CDR1 and CDR2 (germline): SEHNR, FQNEAQ (reference sequence). This chain's CDR3 is CASSLASPGQGATNEKLFF. The CDR3 nucleotides read TGTGCCAGCAGCTTAGCTTCTCCGGGACAGGGGGCAACTAATGAAAAACTGTTTTTT.

This clone was observed a single time. This chain joins TRBV24-1 and TRBJ1-1; tentative D call: TRBD1 (6 bases). The CDR3 loop spans 13 amino acids. The ends were cut back, 7 bases at V and 6 bases at J, with 14 bases in the middle. Looked up from germline, CDR1 is KGHDR and CDR2 is SFDVKD. The CDR3 bases are TGTGCCACCAGGGGTGGGGGGGGCCCTGAAGCTTTCTTT. Translated, it gives CATRGGGGPEAFF.

The rearrangement joins TRBV5-1 to TRBJ2-7; 8 bases are shared with TRBD2. This CDR3 has 14 residues. Germline V CDR1 and CDR2: SGHRS, YFSETQ. Trimming took 4 bases from V and 6 from J; bases not matched to a gene: 9. CDR3 region: CASSPRLAGTEQYF. The CDR3 bases are TGCGCCAGCAGCCCTCGATTAGCGGGAACCGAGCAGTACTTC.

The V call is TRBV6-5, the J call TRBJ2-3, with D tentatively TRBD1 (5 bases). Trimming took off 6 bases at V and 6 bases at J, with 13 bases between the two ends. Germline CDR1 is MNHEY and CDR2 is SVGAGI. The length of the CDR3 is 13 residues. The CDR3 DNA follows: TGTGCCAGCAGCTTCAGGACATCCGATACGCAGTATTTT. Translated: CASSFRTSDTQYF.

This sequence joins TRBV27 and TRBJ2-7, with 7 nucleotides matching TRBD2. V dropped 4 bases and J dropped 3; count of bases not matched to a gene: 6. This CDR3 comprises 14 residues. Germline values: CDR1 MNHEY, CDR2 SMNVEV (reference sequence). In DNA form, the CDR3 reads TGTGCCAGCAGTTCTAGCGGTGGAGGCTACGAGCAGTACTTC. Protein sequence: CASSSSGGGYEQYF.

V is TRBV5-1 and J is TRBJ2-7; possible D gene TRBD1, 6 bases. This CDR3 contains 15 residues. V was pared by 0 bases and J by 6 bases, with 16 bases between. Germline lookup yields CDR1 SGHRS and CDR2 YFSETQ. CDR3 region: CASSLVSARGSEQYF. CDR3 bases: TGCGCCAGCAGCTTGGTGTCCGCTAGGGGGTCCGAGCAGTACTTC.